Below are 29 T cell receptor beta chains sequenced from a single sample in a study of shared clonotypes between healthy human individuals. Libraries were prepared by immunoSEQ multiplex PCR; TCRdb keeps only in-frame clonotypes and omits some of them. The sample lists 1.4 million or so clones; 97% to 99% were seen once. The sequenced sample consisted of naive CD4+ T cells sorted from blood. Regarding subset: CD45RA+ positively selected. These receptors all stem from a man aged 25-40 years in good health.

The gene calls are TRBV12-5 and TRBJ1-1; possible D gene TRBD1, 5 bases. Germline assignment: CDR1 LGHNT and CDR2 FRNRAP. V was pared by 4 bases and J by 0 bases, with 9 bases between. This CDR3 has 14 amino acids. CDR3 protein: CASGSDSMNTEAFF. The CDR3 region has the DNA TGTGCTAGTGGTTCCGACAGCATGAACACTGAAGCTTTCTTT.

The CDR3 nucleotides are TGTGCCAGCAGCCCGCGGACTAGCGAATACACAGATACGCAGTATTTT. This translates into CASSPRTSEYTDTQYF. The chain employs TRBV9 and TRBJ2-3, with 9 bases aligning to TRBD2. The V segment lost 4 bases and the J segment 2 bases; nucleotides outside the gene matches: 8. This CDR3 is built from 16 residues. CDR1 SGDLS and CDR2 YYNGEE come from the germline V gene.

The chain is built from TRBV4-3 and TRBJ1-2; no definite D call. The CDR3 extends over 12 amino acids. Trimming stripped 2 bases from V and 6 bases from J, with 7 bases between. Germline loops: CDR1 LGHNA, CDR2 YSLEER. The CDR3 bases are TGCGCCAGCAGCCAACCAGGTCATGGCTACACCTTC. It translates to CASSQPGHGYTF.

This clone occurred once. This rearrangement joins TRBV5-1 to TRBJ2-7, with D perhaps matching TRBD2 (6 bases). Trimming removed 0 bases from V and 3 bases from J, with 10 bases in between. CDR1 is SGHRS and CDR2 is YFSETQ in the germline V gene. This CDR3 spans 14 amino acids. CDR3 loop: CASSLGARDYEQYF. CDR3 in DNA: TGCGCCAGCAGCTTGGGGGCGCGGGACTACGAGCAGTACTTC.

The V call is TRBV7-9, the J call TRBJ2-1; 10 bases line up with TRBD1. The germline gives CDR1 SEHNR, CDR2 FQNEAQ (reference sequence). J was trimmed by 5 bases and V by 5 bases; bases with no gene match: 6. This CDR3 has 15 residues. Here the CDR3 reads CASSPRGTGDNEQFF. The DNA of the CDR3 is TGTGCCAGCAGCCCGCGCGGGACAGGGGACAATGAGCAGTTCTTC.

The rearrangement uses TRBV7-9 and TRBJ1-4, with D hard to call. This CDR3 is 16 amino acids long. Germline V gene data show CDR1 as SEHNR and CDR2 as FQNEAQ (reference sequence). V lost 1 base and J 0 bases, leaving 9 bases between the germline ends. CDR3: CASSLVSGATNEKLFF. For the CDR3, the DNA is TGTGCCAGCAGCTTAGTAAGCGGTGCAACTAATGAAAAACTGTTTTTT.

This chain links TRBV5-4 with TRBJ2-3; 9 nucleotides agree with TRBD1. CDR3 length: 15 residues. V was pared by 6 bases and J by 2 bases, with 7 bases of the junction left unmatched. Germline values: CDR1 SGHNT, CDR2 YYREEE (reference sequence). CDR3 DNA sequence: TGTGCCAGCACCTACAGGGGGCAGAACACAGATACGCAGTATTTT. Its protein product is CASTYRGQNTDTQYF.

The genes are TRBV7-9 and TRBJ1-1, with unresolved D. Trimming left V 1 base short and J 0 bases short, with 9 bases between. The CDR3 is 15 residues long. CDR1 and CDR2 (germline): SEHNR, FQNEAQ (reference sequence). CDR3 amino acids: CASSLVRGMNTEAFF. The CDR3 DNA follows: TGTGCCAGCAGCTTAGTACGGGGTATGAACACTGAAGCTTTCTTT. The whole variable domain, remainder taken from reference TRBV7-9 and TRBJ1-1, is DTGVSQNPRHKITKRGQNVTFRCDPISEHNRLYWYRQTLGQGPEFLTYFQNEAQLEKSRLLSDRFSAERPKGSFSTLEIQRTEQGDSAMYLCASSLVRGMNTEAFFGQGTRLTVV.

The gene calls are TRBV30 and TRBJ1-5, with TRBD1 as a possible D gene (5 bases). The CDR3 is 13 residues long. V was cut by 3 bases and J by 7 bases, with 13 bases left in between. The germline gives CDR1 GTSNPN, CDR2 SVGIG (reference sequence). The CDR3 protein is CAWSRGEGQPQHF. The DNA of the CDR3 is TGTGCCTGGAGCCGAGGGGAGGGGCAGCCCCAGCATTTT.

The gene calls are TRBV28 and TRBJ2-1; no clear D gene. The CDR3 has 11 amino acids. V dropped 4 bases and J dropped 8 bases, with 6 bases sitting between them. The germline V gene has CDR1 MDHEN and CDR2 SYDVKM. CDR3 loop: CASSSAYEQFF. The DNA for the CDR3 is TGTGCCAGCAGTTCGGCATATGAGCAGTTCTTC.

The chain recombines TRBV10-1 with TRBJ2-1; TRBD2 matches at 11 bases. The V gene end was trimmed by 9 bases and the J gene end by 4 bases; junction bases not matched to a gene: 5. From germline, CDR1 is WNHNN and CDR2 SYGVQD (reference sequence). CDR3 length: 14 residues. The CDR3 here is CASSTSGIYNEQFF. As DNA, the CDR3 is TGCGCCAGTTCGACTAGCGGGATTTACAATGAGCAGTTCTTC.

The chain carries TRBV5-1 and TRBJ2-1; 13 bases match TRBD2. V gave up 3 bases and J gave up 10 bases; unmatched junction bases: 4. CDR1 and CDR2 (germline): SGHRS, YFSETQ. This CDR3 region has 14 residues. The CDR3 coding sequence is TGCGCCAGCAGCTGGACTAGCGGGAGTGAGGAGCAGTTCTTC. Its protein is CASSWTSGSEEQFF.

The chain recombines TRBV7-9 with TRBJ2-2; D remains unclear. CDR3 size: 12 residues. V gave up 4 bases and J gave up 7 bases, with 7 bases separating them. CDR1 and CDR2 from the germline V gene are SEHNR and FQNEAQ (reference sequence). CDR3 nucleotides: TGTGCCAGCAGCTCCGGCGGCGGGGAGCTGTTTTTT. This translates into CASSSGGGELFF.

The chain joins TRBV5-1 to TRBJ2-7, with D possibly called TRBD1 or TRBD2 (5 bases each). Germline V gene lookup returns CDR1 SGHRS and CDR2 YFSETQ. The CDR3 loop spans 13 amino acids. Trimming took 4 bases from V and 6 from J, leaving 14 bases between them. This CDR3 is CASSLNSGSEQYF. In nucleotides, the CDR3 is TGCGCCAGCAGCCTAAACTCAGGGAGCGAGCAGTACTTC.

The genes are TRBV30 and TRBJ2-6; D is uncertain. Deletions cut 3 bases from V and 4 bases from J, with 7 bases between. Germline CDR1 reads GTSNPN; CDR2 reads SVGIG (reference sequence). The CDR3 has 13 amino acids. The CDR3 DNA follows: TGTGCCTGGAGCGTAGGAGGGGCCAACGTCCTGACTTTC. Encoded protein: CAWSVGGANVLTF.

V is TRBV5-1 and J is TRBJ1-1; D is possibly TRBD1 (5 bases). The CDR3 runs 15 residues. CDR1 is SGHRS, CDR2 YFSETQ, per germline. Trimming left V 4 bases short and J 1 base short, with 14 bases between. The CDR3 loop reads CASSRQSRGNTEAFF. CDR3 DNA sequence: TGCGCCAGCAGCCGACAATCGAGGGGGAACACTGAAGCTTTCTTT.

In DNA, the CDR3 is TGTGCCTGGAGGTTGGGCGGGAGGGTCGCCTACAATGAGCAGTTCTTC. This codes for CAWRLGGRVAYNEQFF. The J gene is TRBJ2-1, the V gene TRBV30, with 9 bases fitting TRBD2. Per the germline V gene, CDR1 is GTSNPN and CDR2 is SVGIG (reference sequence). The CDR3 sequence is 16 residues long. The V and J ends lost 3 bases and 2 bases, in that order; junction bases with no gene match: 8.

The chain joins TRBV28 to TRBJ1-2; D possibly corresponds to TRBD1 (6 bases). The V end was cut by 6 bases, the J end by 7 bases, with 15 bases between. Germline CDR1 is MDHEN and CDR2 is SYDVKM. This CDR3 region has 13 residues. The CDR3 sequence is CASRLQGSSGYTF. The CDR3 DNA sequence: TGTGCCAGCAGGTTACAGGGCTCGAGTGGCTACACCTTC.

This chain joins TRBV30 and TRBJ1-2; 7 bases are a match to TRBD1. The germline CDR1 and CDR2 sequences are GTSNPN and SVGIG (reference sequence). The CDR3 length is 14 residues. The junction had 7 bases not matched to a gene; V was cut back by 0 bases and J by 6 bases. CDR3 sequence reads: CAWSVVTGRDGYTF. For the CDR3, the DNA is TGTGCCTGGAGTGTGGTGACAGGGAGGGATGGCTACACCTTC.

The genes are TRBV7-2 and TRBJ1-2; the match to TRBD1 covers 9 bases. The germline gives CDR1 SGHTA, CDR2 FQGNSA. V was pared by 4 bases and J by 2 bases, with 5 bases of the junction left unmatched. The length of the CDR3 is 15 residues. This CDR3 is CASSSRQGENYGYTF. The CDR3 nucleotides read TGTGCCAGCAGCTCAAGACAGGGGGAGAACTATGGCTACACCTTC.

J is TRBJ2-3 and V is TRBV10-3; TRBD2 matches 13 bases. CDR1 and CDR2 from the germline V gene are ENHRY and SYGVKD. The CDR3 sequence is 16 residues long. Germline trimming cut 6 bases from V and 2 bases from J; bases unmatched to any gene: 5. In DNA, the CDR3 is TGTGCCATCAGCGGACTAGCGGGAGCCGCCACAGATACGCAGTATTTT. This gives the protein CAISGLAGAATDTQYF.

This rearrangement joins TRBV5-1 to TRBJ1-2, with 8 bases that match TRBD1. This CDR3 has 16 amino acids. J lost 5 bases, V lost 2 bases, and 11 bases had no gene match. Germline V gene data show CDR1 as SGHRS and CDR2 as YFSETQ. CDR3 bases: TGCGCCAGCAGCTTATTGGATACAGGGGGACTATATGGCTACACCTTC. Protein sequence: CASSLLDTGGLYGYTF.

DNA of the CDR3: TGCGCCAGCAGCTTGGTTTCGGGGACAGGGGGCGCTGGGGCTTTCTTT. Protein sequence: CASSLVSGTGGAGAFF. The genes are TRBV5-1 and TRBJ1-1; 12 positions match TRBD1. CDR3 size: 16 residues. V trimming: 0 bases; J trimming: 11 bases; junction bases outside the gene matches: 11. Germline values: CDR1 SGHRS, CDR2 YFSETQ.

This chain links TRBV14 with TRBJ2-7; TRBD1 or TRBD2 may be the D gene (5 bases each). Germline V CDR1 and CDR2: SGHDN, FVKESK. V lost 3 bases and J 7 bases, leaving 16 bases between the germline ends. The CDR3 covers 14 residues. The CDR3 here is CASSHGRGFYEQYF. The CDR3 bases are TGTGCCAGCAGCCACGGTCGGGGCTTTTATGAGCAGTACTTC.

V and J are TRBV19 and TRBJ2-4; D not resolved. The CDR3 sequence is 15 residues long. Germline CDR1 LNHDA, CDR2 SQIVND (reference sequence). The germline V and J ends were trimmed by 5 bases and 9 bases, with 20 bases remaining between them. The DNA of the CDR3 is TGTGCCAGTAGTTCCCGGTCGTTCGCACAGAGCATTCAGTACTTC. As protein: CASSSRSFAQSIQYF.

The rearrangement uses TRBV19 and TRBJ1-2; 7 nucleotides agree with TRBD1. The junction had 21 bases not matched to a gene; V was cut back by 10 bases and J by 4 bases. CDR3 length: 17 amino acids. Germline CDR1 is LNHDA and CDR2 is SQIVND (reference sequence). The CDR3 DNA reads as TGTGCCACCCGGCTAGTCCCCTCACAGGGGAGGGCCTATGGCTACACCTTC. This translates into CATRLVPSQGRAYGYTF. The full variable domain, rest sourced from reference TRBV19 and TRBJ1-2, is DGGITQSPKYLFRKEGQNVTLSCEQNLNHDAMYWYRQDPGQGLRLIYYSQIVNDFQKGDIAEGYSVSREKKESFPLTVTSAQKNPTAFYLCATRLVPSQGRAYGYTFGSGTRLTVV.

The J gene is TRBJ2-5, the V gene TRBV7-9; 7 bases map to TRBD2. The CDR3 contains 10 residues. Trimming took 11 bases from V and 3 from J; bases not matched to a gene: 0. Germline values: CDR1 SEHNR, CDR2 FQNEAQ (reference sequence). CDR3: CAAGEETQYF. The CDR3, as DNA: TGTGCCGCGGGGGAAGAGACCCAGTACTTC.

V and J are TRBV9 and TRBJ1-5; no firm D call. Trimming pared 5 bases from V and 0 bases from J, leaving 9 bases between. Germline CDR1 SGDLS, CDR2 YYNGEE. CDR3 length: 14 amino acids. The CDR3 coding sequence is TGTGCCAGCAGATCCCATTATAGCAATCAGCCCCAGCATTTT. Translating it yields CASRSHYSNQPQHF.

The chain links TRBV10-3 to TRBJ1-2, with D possibly matching TRBD1 (5 bases). V shed 10 bases and J shed 8 bases, with 29 bases lying between them. The CDR3 totals 16 residues. The V gene's germline CDR1 is ENHRY and CDR2 SYGVKD. The CDR3 spells CATGKQDSRTPKGYTF. The CDR3 nucleotides read TGTGCCACCGGGAAACAGGATTCTCGCACCCCCAAAGGCTACACCTTC.